A single TCR beta chain is shown here with its context. Its antigen is unknown. This entry comes from a study of graft-versus-host responses after intestinal transplantation. V lost 0 bases, J lost 4 bases, and 10 bases lay in between. The V gene's germline CDR1 is MGHRA and CDR2 YSYEKL. This CDR3 has 15 amino acids. TCRdb's copy holds only in-frame clones and misses some; the assay was immunoSEQ multiplex PCR. The data contain 90,000 to 130,000 clones, around 92% of them singletons. The chain is built from TRBV4-1 and TRBJ1-5; D gene uncertain. The source of this sequence is a human donor who was the organ donor for an intestinal transplant. Sequenced material: unstimulated CD8+ T cells sorted from spleen or lymph node cells, taken before transplant. The CDR3 here is CASSQEVGLNQPQHF. The CDR3 region has the DNA TGCGCCAGCAGCCAAGAGGTGGGATTAAATCAGCCCCAGCATTTT.